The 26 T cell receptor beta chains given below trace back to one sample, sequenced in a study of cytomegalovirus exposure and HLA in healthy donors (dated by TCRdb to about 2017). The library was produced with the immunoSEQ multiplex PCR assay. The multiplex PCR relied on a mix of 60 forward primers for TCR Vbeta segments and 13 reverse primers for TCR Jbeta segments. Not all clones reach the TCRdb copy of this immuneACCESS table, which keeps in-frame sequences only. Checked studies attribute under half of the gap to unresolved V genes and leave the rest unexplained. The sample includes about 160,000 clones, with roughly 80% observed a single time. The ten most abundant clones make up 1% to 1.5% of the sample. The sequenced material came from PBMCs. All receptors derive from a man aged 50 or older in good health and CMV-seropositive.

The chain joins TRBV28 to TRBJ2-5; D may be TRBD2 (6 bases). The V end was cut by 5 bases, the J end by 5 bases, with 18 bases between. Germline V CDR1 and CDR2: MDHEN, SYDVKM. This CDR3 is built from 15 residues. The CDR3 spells CASSPSGHRGETQYF. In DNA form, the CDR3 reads TGTGCCAGCAGTCCCTCGGGCCATCGGGGGGAGACCCAGTACTTC.

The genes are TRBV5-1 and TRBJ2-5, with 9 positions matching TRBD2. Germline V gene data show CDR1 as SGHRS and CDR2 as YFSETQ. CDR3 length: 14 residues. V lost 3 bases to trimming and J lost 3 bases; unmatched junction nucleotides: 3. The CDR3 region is CASSSGLAKETQYF. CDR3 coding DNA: TGCGCCAGCAGCTCGGGACTAGCTAAAGAGACCCAGTACTTC.

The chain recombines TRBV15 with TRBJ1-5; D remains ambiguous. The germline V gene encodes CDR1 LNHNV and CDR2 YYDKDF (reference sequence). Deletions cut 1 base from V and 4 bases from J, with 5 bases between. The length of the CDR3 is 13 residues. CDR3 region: CATSRGSNQPQHF. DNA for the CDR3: TGTGCCACCAGCAGAGGGAGTAATCAGCCCCAGCATTTT.

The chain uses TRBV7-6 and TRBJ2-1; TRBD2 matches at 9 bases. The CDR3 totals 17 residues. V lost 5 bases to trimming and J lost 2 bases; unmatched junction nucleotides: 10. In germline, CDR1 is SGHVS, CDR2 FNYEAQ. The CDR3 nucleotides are TGTGCCAGCAGCCTTTGGACTAGCGAGAATCCCTACAATGAGCAGTTCTTC. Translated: CASSLWTSENPYNEQFF.

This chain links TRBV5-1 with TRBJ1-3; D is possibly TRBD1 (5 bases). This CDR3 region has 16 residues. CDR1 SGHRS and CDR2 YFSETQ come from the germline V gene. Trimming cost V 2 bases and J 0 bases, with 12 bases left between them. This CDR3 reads CASSLSPQVSGNTIYF. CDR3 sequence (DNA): TGCGCCAGCAGCTTAAGCCCACAGGTCTCTGGAAACACCATATATTTT.

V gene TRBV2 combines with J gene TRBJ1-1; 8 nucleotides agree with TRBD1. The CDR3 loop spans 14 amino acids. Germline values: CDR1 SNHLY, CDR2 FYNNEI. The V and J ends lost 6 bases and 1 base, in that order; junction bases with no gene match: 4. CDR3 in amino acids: CASRADRGNTEAFF. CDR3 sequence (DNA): TGTGCCAGCAGGGCCGACAGGGGGAACACTGAAGCTTTCTTT. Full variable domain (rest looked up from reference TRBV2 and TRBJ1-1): EPEVTQTPSHQVTQMGQEVILRCVPISNHLYFYWYRQILGQKVEFLVSFYNNEISEKSEIFDDQFSVERPDGSNFTLKIRSTKLEDSAMYFCASRADRGNTEAFFGQGTRLTVV.

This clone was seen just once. The chain's CDR3 is CASSLGDRGSEKLFF. Written as DNA, the CDR3 is TGCGCCAGCAGCTTGGGAGACAGGGGGTCCGAAAAACTGTTTTTT. The V call is TRBV5-1, the J call TRBJ1-4, with 9 nucleotides matching TRBD1. With 0 bases clipped from V and 8 bases from J, the junction kept 5 bases outside the gene matches. CDR1 is SGHRS, CDR2 YFSETQ, per germline. This CDR3 comprises 15 residues. Looking up the rest from reference TRBV5-1 and TRBJ1-4 gives the full variable domain: KAGVTQTPRYLIKTRGQQVTLSCSPISGHRSVSWYQQTPGQGLQFLFEYFSETQRNKGNFPGRFSGRQFSNSRSEMNVSTLELGDSALYLCASSLGDRGSEKLFFGSGTQLSVL.

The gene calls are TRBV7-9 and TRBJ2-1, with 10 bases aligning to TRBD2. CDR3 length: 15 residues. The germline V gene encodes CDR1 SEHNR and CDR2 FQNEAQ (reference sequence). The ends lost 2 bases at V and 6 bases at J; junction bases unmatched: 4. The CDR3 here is CASSLLASGGNEQFF. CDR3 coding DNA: TGTGCCAGCAGCTTACTGGCTAGCGGGGGCAATGAGCAGTTCTTC.

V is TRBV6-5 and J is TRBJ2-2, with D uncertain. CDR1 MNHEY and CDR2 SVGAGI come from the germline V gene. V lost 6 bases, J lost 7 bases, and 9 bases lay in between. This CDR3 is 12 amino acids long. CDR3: CASRYGIGELFF. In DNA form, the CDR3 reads TGTGCCAGCAGATACGGCATCGGGGAGCTGTTTTTT.

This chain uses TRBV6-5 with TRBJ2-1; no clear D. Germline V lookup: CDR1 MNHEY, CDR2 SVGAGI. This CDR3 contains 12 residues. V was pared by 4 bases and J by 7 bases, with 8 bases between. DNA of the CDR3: TGTGCCAGCAGTTCGATAACTAATGAGCAGTTCTTC. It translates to CASSSITNEQFF.

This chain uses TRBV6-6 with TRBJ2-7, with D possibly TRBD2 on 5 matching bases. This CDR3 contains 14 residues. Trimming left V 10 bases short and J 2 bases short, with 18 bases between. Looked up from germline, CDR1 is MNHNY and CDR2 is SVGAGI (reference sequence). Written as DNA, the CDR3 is TGTGCCACAGGAAGAGGGCTTGGGGCCTACGAGCAGTACTTC. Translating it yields CATGRGLGAYEQYF.

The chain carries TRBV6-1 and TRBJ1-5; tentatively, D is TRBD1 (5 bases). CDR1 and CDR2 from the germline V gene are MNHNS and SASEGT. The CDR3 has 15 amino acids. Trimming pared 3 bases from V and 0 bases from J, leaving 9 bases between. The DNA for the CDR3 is TGTGCCAGCAGTGACAGGGCCGATAGCAATCAGCCCCAGCATTTT. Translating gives CASSDRADSNQPQHF.

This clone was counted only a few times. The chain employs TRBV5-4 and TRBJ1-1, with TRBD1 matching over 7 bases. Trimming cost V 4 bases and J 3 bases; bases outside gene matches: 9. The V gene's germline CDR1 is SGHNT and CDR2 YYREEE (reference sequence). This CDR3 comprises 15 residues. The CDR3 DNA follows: TGTGCCAGCAGCACCCTTGGAGGACAGGACACTGAAGCTTTCTTT. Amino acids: CASSTLGGQDTEAFF.

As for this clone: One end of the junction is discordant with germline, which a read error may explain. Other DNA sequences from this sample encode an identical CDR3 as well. The chain's CDR3 is CASSLEGRFNEQYF. In DNA form, the CDR3 reads TGTGCCAGCAGTTTAGAGGGCAGGTTCAACGAGCAGTATTTC. The J gene is TRBJ2-7, the V gene TRBV28, with D possibly being TRBD2 (5 bases). This CDR3 has 14 residues. The germline CDR1 and CDR2 sequences are MDHEN and SYDVKM.

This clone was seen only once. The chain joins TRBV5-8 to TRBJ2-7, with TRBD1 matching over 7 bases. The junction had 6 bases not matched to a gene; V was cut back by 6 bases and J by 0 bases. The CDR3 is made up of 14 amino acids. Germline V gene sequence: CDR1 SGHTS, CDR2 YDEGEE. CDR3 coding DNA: TGTGCCAGCACTCTGACAGGGAACTCCTACGAGCAGTACTTC. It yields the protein CASTLTGNSYEQYF. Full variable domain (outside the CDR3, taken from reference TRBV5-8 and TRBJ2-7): EAGVTQSPTHLIKTRGQQATLRCSPISGHTSVYWYQQALGLGLQFLLWYDEGEERNRGNFPPRFSGRQFPNYSSELNVNALELEDSALYLCASTLTGNSYEQYFGPGTRLTVT.

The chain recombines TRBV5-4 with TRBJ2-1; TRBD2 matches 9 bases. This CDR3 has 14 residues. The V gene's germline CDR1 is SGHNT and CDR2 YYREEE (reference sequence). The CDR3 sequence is CATGLANSYNEQFF. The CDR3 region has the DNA TGTGCGACCGGACTAGCGAACTCCTACAATGAGCAGTTCTTC.

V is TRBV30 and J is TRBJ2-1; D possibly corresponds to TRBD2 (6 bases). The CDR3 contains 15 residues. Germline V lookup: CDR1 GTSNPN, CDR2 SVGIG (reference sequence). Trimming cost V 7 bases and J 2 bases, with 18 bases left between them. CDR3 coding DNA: TGTGCCTCCGAACAGACGAGCGGGCCCTACAATGAGCAGTTCTTC. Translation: CASEQTSGPYNEQFF.

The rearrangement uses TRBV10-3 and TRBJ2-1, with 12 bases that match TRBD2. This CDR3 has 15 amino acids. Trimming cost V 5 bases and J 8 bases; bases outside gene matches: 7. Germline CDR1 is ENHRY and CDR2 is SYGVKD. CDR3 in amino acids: CAISQTSGSIDEQFF. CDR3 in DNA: TGTGCCATCAGTCAGACTAGCGGGAGTATCGATGAGCAGTTCTTC.

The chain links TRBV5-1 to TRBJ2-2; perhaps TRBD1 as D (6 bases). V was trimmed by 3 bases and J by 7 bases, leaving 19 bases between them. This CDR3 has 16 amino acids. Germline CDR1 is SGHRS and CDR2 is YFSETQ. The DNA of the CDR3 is TGCGCCAGCAGCTGGGGCCCCACAGGGCTCGACGGGGAGCTGTTTTTT. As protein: CASSWGPTGLDGELFF.

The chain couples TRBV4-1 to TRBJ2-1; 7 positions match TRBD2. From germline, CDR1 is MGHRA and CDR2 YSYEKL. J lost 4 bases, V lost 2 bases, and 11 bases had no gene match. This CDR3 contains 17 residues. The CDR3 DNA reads TGCGCCAGCAGCCAAACCCCCTCGACTAGCAGATACAATGAGCAGTTCTTC. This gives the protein CASSQTPSTSRYNEQFF.

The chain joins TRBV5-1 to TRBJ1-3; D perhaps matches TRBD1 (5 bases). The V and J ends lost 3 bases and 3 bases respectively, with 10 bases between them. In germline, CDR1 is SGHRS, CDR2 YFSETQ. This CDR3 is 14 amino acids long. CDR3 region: CASSSGSVGNTIYF. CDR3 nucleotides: TGCGCCAGCAGCTCAGGGTCAGTTGGAAACACCATATATTTT.

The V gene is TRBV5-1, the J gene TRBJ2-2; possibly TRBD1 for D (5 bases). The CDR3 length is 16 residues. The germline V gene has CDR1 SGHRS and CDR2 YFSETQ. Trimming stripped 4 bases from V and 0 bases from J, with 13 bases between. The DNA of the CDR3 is TGCGCCAGCAGCCAGGGTAGGGCCACGAACACCGGGGAGCTGTTTTTT. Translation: CASSQGRATNTGELFF.

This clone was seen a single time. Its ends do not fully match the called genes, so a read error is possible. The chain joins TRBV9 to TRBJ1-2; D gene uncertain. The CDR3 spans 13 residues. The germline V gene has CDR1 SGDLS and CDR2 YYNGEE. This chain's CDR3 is CASSVAPNSGYTF. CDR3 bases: TGTGCCAGCAGCGTAGCCCCCAACTCTGGCTACACCTTC.

The CDR3 here is CASSFGTVPYEQYF. The DNA for the CDR3 is TGTGCCAGCAGTTTTGGAACAGTCCCCTACGAGCAGTACTTC. The chain couples TRBV28 to TRBJ2-7; D is undetermined. The CDR3 consists of 14 residues. Germline CDR1 MDHEN, CDR2 SYDVKM. Between the trimmed V and J ends, which lost 3 bases and 2 bases, there was a span of 11 bases.

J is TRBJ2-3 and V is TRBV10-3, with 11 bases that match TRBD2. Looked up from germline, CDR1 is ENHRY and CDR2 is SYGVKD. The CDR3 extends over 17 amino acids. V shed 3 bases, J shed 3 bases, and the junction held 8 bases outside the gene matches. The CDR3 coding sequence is TGTGCCATCAGTGAAACTACTAGCGGGAGAGGGACAGATACGCAGTATTTT. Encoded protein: CAISETTSGRGTDTQYF.

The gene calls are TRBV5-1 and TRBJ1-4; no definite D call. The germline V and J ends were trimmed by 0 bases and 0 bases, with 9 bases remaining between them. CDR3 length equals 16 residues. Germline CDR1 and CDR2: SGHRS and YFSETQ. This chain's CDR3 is CASSLGLVATNEKLFF. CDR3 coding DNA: TGCGCCAGCAGCTTGGGTTTAGTTGCAACTAATGAAAAACTGTTTTTT.